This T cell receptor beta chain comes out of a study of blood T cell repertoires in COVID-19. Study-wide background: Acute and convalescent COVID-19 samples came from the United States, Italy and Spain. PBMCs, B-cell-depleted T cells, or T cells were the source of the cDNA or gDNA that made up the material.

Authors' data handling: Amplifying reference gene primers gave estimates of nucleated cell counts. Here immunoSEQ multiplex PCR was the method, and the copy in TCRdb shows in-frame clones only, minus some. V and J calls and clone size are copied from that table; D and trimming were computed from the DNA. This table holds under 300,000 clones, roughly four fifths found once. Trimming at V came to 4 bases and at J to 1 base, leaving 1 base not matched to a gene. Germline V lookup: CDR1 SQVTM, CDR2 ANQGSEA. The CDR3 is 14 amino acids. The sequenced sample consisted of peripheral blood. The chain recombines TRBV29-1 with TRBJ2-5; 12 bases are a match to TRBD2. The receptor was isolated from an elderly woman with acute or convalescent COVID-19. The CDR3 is CSVAGLAGQETQYF. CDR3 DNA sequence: TGCAGCGTTGCGGGACTAGCGGGCCAAGAGACCCAGTACTTC.